This T cell receptor (beta chain) is drawn from a study of blood T cell repertoires in COVID-19. V dropped 5 bases and J dropped 7 bases, with 15 bases sitting between them. The CDR3 runs to 13 residues. Germline V gene data show CDR1 as MGHDK and CDR2 as SYGVNS. Using immunoSEQ multiplex PCR, the repertoire was profiled, and TCRdb retains in-frame clones only, with some absent. The data contain fewer than 110,000 clones, roughly 89% of them seen just once; the ten biggest clones take up approximately 17%. The chain links TRBV25-1 to TRBJ2-7, with D perhaps TRBD1 (6 bases). The material sequenced was peripheral blood. This receptor was obtained from a woman of 80 years or more in a cohort sampled during active COVID-19. The CDR3 region has the DNA TGTGCCAGCAGTCTCTCGCAGGGGCTAGAGCAGTACTTC. Its translation: CASSLSQGLEQYF.